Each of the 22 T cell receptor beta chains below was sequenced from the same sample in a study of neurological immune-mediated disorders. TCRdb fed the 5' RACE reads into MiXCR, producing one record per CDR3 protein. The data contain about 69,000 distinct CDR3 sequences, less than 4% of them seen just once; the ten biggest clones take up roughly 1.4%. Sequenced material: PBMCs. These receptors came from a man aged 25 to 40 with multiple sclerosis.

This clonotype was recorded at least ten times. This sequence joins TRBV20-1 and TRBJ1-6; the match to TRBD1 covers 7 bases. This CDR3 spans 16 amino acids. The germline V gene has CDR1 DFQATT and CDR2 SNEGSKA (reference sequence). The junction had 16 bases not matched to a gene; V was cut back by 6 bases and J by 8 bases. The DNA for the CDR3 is TGCAGTGCAAAGCCCCCCGAGACAGGGCTTGATTCACCCCTCCACTTT. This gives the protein CSAKPPETGLDSPLHF.

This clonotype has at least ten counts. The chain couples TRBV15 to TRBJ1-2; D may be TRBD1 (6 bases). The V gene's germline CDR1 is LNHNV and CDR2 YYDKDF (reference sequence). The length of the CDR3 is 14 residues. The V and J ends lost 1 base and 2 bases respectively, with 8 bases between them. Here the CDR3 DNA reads TGTGCCACCAGCAGAGGCGACAGGAACTATGGCTACACCTTC. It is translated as CATSRGDRNYGYTF.

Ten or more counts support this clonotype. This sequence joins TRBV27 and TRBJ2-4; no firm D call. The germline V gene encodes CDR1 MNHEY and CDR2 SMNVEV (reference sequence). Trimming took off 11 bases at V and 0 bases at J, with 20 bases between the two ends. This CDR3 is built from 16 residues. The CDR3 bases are TGTGCCGGAGATAACCCGGATCGGCTAGCCAAAAACATTCAGTACTTC. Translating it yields CAGDNPDRLAKNIQYF.

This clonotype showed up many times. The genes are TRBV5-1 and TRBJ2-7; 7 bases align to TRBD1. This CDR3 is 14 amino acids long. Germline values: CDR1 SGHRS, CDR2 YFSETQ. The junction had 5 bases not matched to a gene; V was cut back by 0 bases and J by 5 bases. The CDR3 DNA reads TGCGCCAGCAGCTTGGGACAGGGAGTACACGAGCAGTACTTC. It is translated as CASSLGQGVHEQYF.

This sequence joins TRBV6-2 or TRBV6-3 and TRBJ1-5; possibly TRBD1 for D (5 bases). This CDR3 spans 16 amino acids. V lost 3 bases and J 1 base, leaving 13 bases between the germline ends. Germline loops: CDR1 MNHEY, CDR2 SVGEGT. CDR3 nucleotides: TGTGCCAGCAGTTATGGGGGTGCGCGGAGCAATCAGCCCCAGCATTTT. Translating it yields CASSYGGARSNQPQHF.

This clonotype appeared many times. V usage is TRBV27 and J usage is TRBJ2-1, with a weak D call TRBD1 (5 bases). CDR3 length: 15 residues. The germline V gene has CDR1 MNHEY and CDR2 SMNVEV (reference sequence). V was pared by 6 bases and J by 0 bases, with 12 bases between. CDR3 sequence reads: CASRPRQSSYNEQFF. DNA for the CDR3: TGTGCCAGCAGACCCCGACAGTCCTCCTACAATGAGCAGTTCTTC.

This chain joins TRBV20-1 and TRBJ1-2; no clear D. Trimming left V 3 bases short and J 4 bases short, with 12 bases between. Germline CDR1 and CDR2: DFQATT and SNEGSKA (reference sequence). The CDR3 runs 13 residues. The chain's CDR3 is CSARWQTTYGYTF. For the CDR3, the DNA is TGCAGTGCTAGGTGGCAGACCACCTATGGCTACACCTTC.

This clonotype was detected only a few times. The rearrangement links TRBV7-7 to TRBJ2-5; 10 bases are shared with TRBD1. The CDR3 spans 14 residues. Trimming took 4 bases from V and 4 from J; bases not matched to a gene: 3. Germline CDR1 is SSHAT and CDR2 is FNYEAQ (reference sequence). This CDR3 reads CASSSGTGAETQYF. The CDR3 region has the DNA TGTGCCAGCAGCTCAGGGACAGGGGCAGAGACCCAGTACTTC.

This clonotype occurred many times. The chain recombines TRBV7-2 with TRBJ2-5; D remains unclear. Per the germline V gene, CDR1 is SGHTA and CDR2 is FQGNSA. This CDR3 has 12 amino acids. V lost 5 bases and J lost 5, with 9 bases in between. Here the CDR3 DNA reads TGTGCCAGCAGCCCAAACAAGGAGACCCAGTACTTC. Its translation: CASSPNKETQYF.

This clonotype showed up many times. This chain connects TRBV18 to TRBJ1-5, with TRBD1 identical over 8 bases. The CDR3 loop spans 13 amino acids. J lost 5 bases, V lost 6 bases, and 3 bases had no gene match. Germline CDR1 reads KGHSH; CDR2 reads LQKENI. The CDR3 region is CASSQGADQPQHF. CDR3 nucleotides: TGTGCCAGCTCCCAGGGGGCAGATCAGCCCCAGCATTTT. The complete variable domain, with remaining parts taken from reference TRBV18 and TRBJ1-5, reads NAGVMQNPRHLVRRRGQEARLRCSPMKGHSHVYWYRQLPEEGLKFMVYLQKENIIDESGMPKERFSAEFPKEGPSILRIQQVVRGDSAAYFCASSQGADQPQHFGDGTRLSIL.

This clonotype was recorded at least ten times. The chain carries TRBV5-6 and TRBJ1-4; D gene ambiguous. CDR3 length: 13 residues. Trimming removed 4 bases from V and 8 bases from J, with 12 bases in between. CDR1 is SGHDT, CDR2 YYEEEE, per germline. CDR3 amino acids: CASSRRAGEKLFF. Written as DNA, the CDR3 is TGTGCCAGCAGCCGGCGTGCGGGGGAAAAACTGTTTTTT.

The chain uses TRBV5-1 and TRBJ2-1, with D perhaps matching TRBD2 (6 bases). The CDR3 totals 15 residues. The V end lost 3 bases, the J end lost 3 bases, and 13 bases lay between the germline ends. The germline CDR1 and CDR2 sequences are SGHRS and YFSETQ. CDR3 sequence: CASSWDAGIYNEQFF. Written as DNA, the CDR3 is TGCGCCAGCAGCTGGGATGCGGGAATCTACAATGAGCAGTTCTTC.

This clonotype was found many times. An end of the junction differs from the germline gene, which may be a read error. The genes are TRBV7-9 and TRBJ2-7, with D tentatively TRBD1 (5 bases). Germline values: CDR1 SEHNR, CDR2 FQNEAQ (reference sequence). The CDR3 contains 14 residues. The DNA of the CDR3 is TGTGCCAGCAGCTGGGGCATTACCTCCAACGAGCAGTACTTC. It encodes CASSWGITSNEQYF.

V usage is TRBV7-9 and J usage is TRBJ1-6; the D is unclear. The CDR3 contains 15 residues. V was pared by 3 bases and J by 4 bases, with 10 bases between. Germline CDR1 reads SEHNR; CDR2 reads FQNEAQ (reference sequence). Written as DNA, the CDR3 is TGTGCCAGCAGCTTCGTTTCAGAATATAATTCACCCCTCCACTTT. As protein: CASSFVSEYNSPLHF.

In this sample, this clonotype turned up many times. The CDR3 DNA is TGCGCCAGCAGCCAAGATGGCCCCGCGAACACCGGGGAGCTGTTTTTT. Translation gives CASSQDGPANTGELFF. V gene TRBV4-1 combines with J gene TRBJ2-2; D gene uncertain. The CDR3 is 16 amino acids. V lost 0 bases and J lost 0, with 8 bases in between. Germline V gene data show CDR1 as MGHRA and CDR2 as YSYEKL.

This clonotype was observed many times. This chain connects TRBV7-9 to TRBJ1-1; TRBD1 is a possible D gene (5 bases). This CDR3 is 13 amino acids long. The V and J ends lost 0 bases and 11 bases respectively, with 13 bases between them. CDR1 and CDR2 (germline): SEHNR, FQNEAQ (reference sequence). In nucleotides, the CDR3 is TGTGCCAGCAGCTTAGCTGGCGGGGGGAACGCTTTCTTT. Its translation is CASSLAGGGNAFF.

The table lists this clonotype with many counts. In nucleotides, the CDR3 is TGTGCCAGCAGTTTAATTCCGGGGTTCGCCCACGAGCAGTACTTC. The encoded protein is CASSLIPGFAHEQYF. The genes are TRBV27 and TRBJ2-7; D may be TRBD2 (5 bases). The CDR3 contains 15 residues. CDR1 is MNHEY and CDR2 is SMNVEV in the germline V gene (reference sequence). V was trimmed by 2 bases and J by 5 bases, leaving 16 bases between them.

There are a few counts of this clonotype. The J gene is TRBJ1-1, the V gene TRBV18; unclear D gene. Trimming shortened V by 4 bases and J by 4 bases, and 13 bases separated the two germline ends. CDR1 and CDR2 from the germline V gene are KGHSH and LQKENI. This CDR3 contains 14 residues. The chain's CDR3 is CASSQTAEVTEAFF. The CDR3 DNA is TGTGCCAGCTCACAAACAGCTGAGGTCACTGAAGCTTTCTTT.

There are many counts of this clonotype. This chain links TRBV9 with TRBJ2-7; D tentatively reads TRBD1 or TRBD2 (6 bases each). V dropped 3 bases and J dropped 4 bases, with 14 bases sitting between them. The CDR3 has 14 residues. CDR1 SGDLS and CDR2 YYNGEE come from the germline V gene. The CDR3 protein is CASSAPGALYEQYF. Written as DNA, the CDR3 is TGTGCCAGCAGCGCCCCGGGGGCACTATACGAGCAGTACTTC.

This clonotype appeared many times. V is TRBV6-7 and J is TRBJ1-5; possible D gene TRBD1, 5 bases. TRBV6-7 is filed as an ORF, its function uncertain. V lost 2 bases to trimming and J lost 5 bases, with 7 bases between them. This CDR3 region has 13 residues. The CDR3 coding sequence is TGTGCCAGCAGTTACCAGGGTTATCAGCCCCAGCATTTT. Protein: CASSYQGYQPQHF.

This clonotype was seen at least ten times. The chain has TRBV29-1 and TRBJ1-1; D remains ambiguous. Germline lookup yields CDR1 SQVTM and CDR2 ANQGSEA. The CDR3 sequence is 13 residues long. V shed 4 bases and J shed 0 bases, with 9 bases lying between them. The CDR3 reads CSVGREMNTEAFF. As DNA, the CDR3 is TGCAGCGTTGGCCGGGAGATGAACACTGAAGCTTTCTTT.

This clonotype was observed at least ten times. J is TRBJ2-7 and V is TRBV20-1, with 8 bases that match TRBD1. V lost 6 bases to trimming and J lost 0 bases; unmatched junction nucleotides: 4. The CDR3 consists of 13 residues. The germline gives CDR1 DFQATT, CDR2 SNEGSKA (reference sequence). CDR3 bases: TGCAGTGCCGCAGACAGGGGCTCCTACGAGCAGTACTTC. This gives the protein CSAADRGSYEQYF.